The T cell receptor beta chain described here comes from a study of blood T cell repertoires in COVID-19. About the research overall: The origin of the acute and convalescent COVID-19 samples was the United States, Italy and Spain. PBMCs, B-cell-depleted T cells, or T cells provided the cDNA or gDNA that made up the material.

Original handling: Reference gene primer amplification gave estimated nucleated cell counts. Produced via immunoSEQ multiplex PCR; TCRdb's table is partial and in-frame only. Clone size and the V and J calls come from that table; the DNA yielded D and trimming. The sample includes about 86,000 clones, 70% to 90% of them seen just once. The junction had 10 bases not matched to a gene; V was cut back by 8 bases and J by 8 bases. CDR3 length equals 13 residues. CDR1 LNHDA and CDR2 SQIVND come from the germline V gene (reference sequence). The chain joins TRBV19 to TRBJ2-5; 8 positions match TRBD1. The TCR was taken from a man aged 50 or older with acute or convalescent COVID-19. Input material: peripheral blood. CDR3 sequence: CASDQGATGTQYF. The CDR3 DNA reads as TGTGCCAGTGACCAGGGGGCAACTGGAACCCAGTACTTC. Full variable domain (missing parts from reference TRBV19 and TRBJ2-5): DGGITQSPKYLFRKEGQNVTLSCEQNLNHDAMYWYRQDPGQGLRLIYYSQIVNDFQKGDIAEGYSVSREKKESFPLTVTSAQKNPTAFYLCASDQGATGTQYFGPGTRLLVL.